The following is a T cell receptor beta chain sequence with its context. Per the germline V gene, CDR1 is MNHNS and CDR2 is SASEGT. Trimming removed 1 base from V and 4 bases from J, with 10 bases in between. The CDR3 spans 14 residues. This record belongs to a study of cytomegalovirus exposure and HLA in healthy donors. Study as a whole: The study's early data release held roughly 91 million unique TCRs from HLA-typed donors.

Primers included in the PCR were 60 Vbeta and 13 Jbeta primers. Method: immunoSEQ multiplex PCR; TCRdb's copy keeps in-frame clones and lacks some. Of more than 95,000 clones listed, approximately 81% are singletons. V gene TRBV6-1 combines with J gene TRBJ2-5, with a possible D match to TRBD1 (6 bases). The sample comprised PBMCs. This TCR came from a woman aged 25-40 years in good health and CMV-seronegative. CDR3 amino acids: CASSEVGTTETQYF. The CDR3 DNA follows: TGTGCCAGCAGTGAAGTGGGGACAACAGAGACCCAGTACTTC.